The rows below give T cell receptor beta chains drawn from one sample of a study of T cells in Graves' hyperthyroidism and ophthalmopathy. TCRdb passed the multiplex PCR reads through MiXCR, listing each CDR3 protein once. The repertoire consists of around 340,000 distinct CDR3 sequences, with approximately 22% occurring once and the leading ten covering around 50%. The sample taken for sequencing was blood. Source of these receptors: a woman between 45 and 65 years old with Graves' hyperthyroidism. CDR3s include the opening cysteine and the closing phenylalanine or tryptophan. The order of the fields is V gene, clone size, J gene, D gene, CDR3 protein, CDR3 DNA. The D gene is left open where the match is weak. Expanded clones are given a class, and other clones once, few, many or no size at all.

V gene: TRBV6-9
clone size: -
J gene: TRBJ2-3
D gene: -
CDR3 protein: CASSSAREVSTDTQYF
CDR3 DNA: TGTGCCAGCAGTTCGGCGCGAGAAGTTAGCACAGATACGCAGTATTTT

V gene: TRBV6-1
clone size: few
J gene: TRBJ2-2
D gene: -
CDR3 protein: CASSHLSTAPNTGELFF
CDR3 DNA: TGTGCCAGCAGTCACCTCTCCACGGCCCCGAACACCGGGGAGCTGTTTTTT

V gene: TRBV3-1
clone size: many
J gene: TRBJ1-1
D gene: -
CDR3 protein: CASSPNRVNTEAFF
CDR3 DNA: TGTGCCAGCAGCCCTAACAGGGTGAACACTGAAGCTTTCTTT

V gene: TRBV20-1
clone size: many
J gene: TRBJ2-5
D gene: TRBD2
CDR3 protein: CSARDTSGGETQYF
CDR3 DNA: TGCAGTGCTAGAGATACTAGCGGGGGAGAGACCCAGTACTTC

V gene: TRBV29-1
clone size: -
J gene: TRBJ2-7
D gene: -
CDR3 protein: CSVWDNSYEQYF
CDR3 DNA: TGCAGCGTTTGGGACAACTCCTACGAGCAGTACTTC

V gene: TRBV19
clone size: many
J gene: TRBJ1-5
D gene: -
CDR3 protein: CASSIEQNNQPQHF
CDR3 DNA: TGTGCCAGTAGTATAGAACAGAACAATCAGCCCCAGCATTTT

V gene: TRBV5-5
clone size: -
J gene: TRBJ2-7
D gene: TRBD1
CDR3 protein: CASSLWGTGSYEQYF
CDR3 DNA: TGTGCCAGCAGCTTGTGGGGGACAGGATCCTACGAGCAGTACTTC

V gene: TRBV20-1
clone size: once
J gene: TRBJ1-5
D gene: -
CDR3 protein: CSARETQDRINQPQHF
CDR3 DNA: TGCAGTGCTAGAGAGACCCAGGACAGAATCAATCAGCCCCAGCATTTT

V gene: TRBV2
clone size: many
J gene: TRBJ1-1
D gene: TRBD1
CDR3 protein: CASSDRGRGTEAFF
CDR3 DNA: TGTGCCAGCAGTGACAGGGGGCGCGGGACTGAAGCTTTCTTT

V gene: TRBV30
clone size: many
J gene: TRBJ2-5
D gene: TRBD1
CDR3 protein: CAWRTTGAKATQYF
CDR3 DNA: TGTGCCTGGAGGACGACAGGGGCCAAAGCGACCCAGTACTTC

V gene: TRBV19
clone size: -
J gene: TRBJ2-3
D gene: -
CDR3 protein: CASSIRLGTDTQYF
CDR3 DNA: TGTGCCAGTAGTATACGACTAGGCACAGATACGCAGTATTTT

V gene: TRBV12-5
clone size: -
J gene: TRBJ2-1
D gene: -
CDR3 protein: CASGAPITRAANEQFF
CDR3 DNA: TGTGCTAGTGGAGCCCCCATTACCCGAGCGGCGAATGAGCAGTTCTTC

V gene: TRBV5-1
clone size: -
J gene: TRBJ2-3
D gene: TRBD1
CDR3 protein: CASSRGTGGTDTQYF
CDR3 DNA: TGCGCCAGCAGCCGGGGGACAGGGGGCACAGATACGCAGTATTTT

V gene: TRBV7-2
clone size: once
J gene: TRBJ2-1
D gene: -
CDR3 protein: CASSPLRYEQFF
CDR3 DNA: TGTGCCAGCAGCCCACTACGGTATGAGCAGTTCTTC

V gene: TRBV6-1
clone size: few
J gene: TRBJ1-4
D gene: -
CDR3 protein: CASNRAASNEKLFF
CDR3 DNA: TGTGCCAGCAACCGGGCAGCCAGTAATGAAAAACTGTTTTTT

V gene: TRBV11-3
clone size: many
J gene: TRBJ2-1
D gene: TRBD2
CDR3 protein: CASSLTRTSAVYNEQFF
CDR3 DNA: TGTGCCAGCAGCTTGACCCGGACTAGTGCGGTCTACAATGAGCAGTTCTTC

V gene: TRBV27
clone size: many
J gene: TRBJ1-4
D gene: TRBD1
CDR3 protein: CASSQGQGRDEKLFF
CDR3 DNA: TGTGCCAGCAGCCAAGGACAGGGAAGGGATGAAAAACTGTTTTTT

V gene: TRBV19
clone size: few
J gene: TRBJ1-5
D gene: TRBD1
CDR3 protein: CASSTDGQGPNQPQHF
CDR3 DNA: TGTGCCAGTAGTACAGACGGACAGGGTCCCAATCAGCCCCAGCATTTT

V gene: TRBV7-3
clone size: few
J gene: TRBJ1-6
D gene: -
CDR3 protein: CASSLSPTGAGSPLHF
CDR3 DNA: TGTGCCAGCAGCTTATCCCCCACGGGGGCTGGTTCACCCCTCCACTTT

V gene: TRBV5-8
clone size: few
J gene: TRBJ2-7
D gene: -
CDR3 protein: CASSQAEGEQYF
CDR3 DNA: TGTGCCAGCAGCCAGGCCGAGGGCGAGCAGTACTTC

V gene: TRBV20-1
clone size: -
J gene: TRBJ2-7
D gene: -
CDR3 protein: CSAKTAAYEQYF
CDR3 DNA: TGCAGTGCTAAGACAGCAGCCTACGAGCAGTACTTC

V gene: TRBV10-2
clone size: few
J gene: TRBJ2-5
D gene: -
CDR3 protein: CASSELGPRETQYF
CDR3 DNA: TGCGCCAGCAGTGAGTTAGGACCCCGTGAGACCCAGTACTTC

V gene: TRBV4-1
clone size: -
J gene: TRBJ2-7
D gene: TRBD2
CDR3 protein: CASSQEHKASGSNEQYF
CDR3 DNA: TGCGCCAGCAGCCAAGAGCACAAGGCTAGCGGGAGCAACGAGCAGTACTTC

V gene: TRBV18
clone size: many
J gene: TRBJ1-4
D gene: -
CDR3 protein: CASSATVLREKLFF
CDR3 DNA: TGTGCCAGCTCCGCGACAGTCCTTCGGGAAAAACTGTTTTTT

V gene: TRBV15
clone size: many
J gene: TRBJ2-7
D gene: TRBD2
CDR3 protein: CATSRDAKGLAGGRYEQYF
CDR3 DNA: TGTGCCACCAGCAGAGATGCCAAGGGACTAGCGGGAGGTCGATACGAGCAGTACTTC

V gene: TRBV10-3
clone size: -
J gene: TRBJ1-5
D gene: TRBD1
CDR3 protein: CATQGAGQPQHF
CDR3 DNA: TGTGCCACTCAGGGGGCCGGGCAGCCCCAGCATTTT